This record concerns one TCR beta chain sequence. Its antigen is undetermined. This record belongs to a study of CD8 T cells in ankylosing spondylitis. Whole-study results and caveats: Those disease-linked clones were CD8+; they were also relatively rare in peripheral blood. What seemed typical of ankylosing spondylitis blood was a TCR beta motif built from several highly homologous variants. Researchers reportedly found disease-linked clones significantly enriched in matched ankylosing spondylitis synovial fluid.

Trimming pared 0 bases from V and 2 bases from J, leaving 21 bases between. The CDR3 is 19 residues long. Germline CDR1 LGHDT, CDR2 YNNKEL (reference sequence). It was by quantitative 5'-RACE with molecular barcodes that TCR beta libraries were made. Each CDR3 protein gets one entry after TCRdb re-called the 5' RACE reads with MiXCR. The sample contains roughly 200,000 distinct CDR3 sequences, 10% to 15% of which appear only once. The rearrangement links TRBV3-1 to TRBJ2-3; D uncertain. Sequenced sample: blood, either unsorted or a sorted T cell fraction (not recorded which). This receptor was taken from a male donor with ankylosing spondylitis or in good health (not recorded which). The CDR3 bases are TGTGCCAGCAGCCAAGATGCCTCTGGGGATCTCGGAAACACAGATACGCAGTATTTT. Protein product: CASSQDASGDLGNTDTQYF.